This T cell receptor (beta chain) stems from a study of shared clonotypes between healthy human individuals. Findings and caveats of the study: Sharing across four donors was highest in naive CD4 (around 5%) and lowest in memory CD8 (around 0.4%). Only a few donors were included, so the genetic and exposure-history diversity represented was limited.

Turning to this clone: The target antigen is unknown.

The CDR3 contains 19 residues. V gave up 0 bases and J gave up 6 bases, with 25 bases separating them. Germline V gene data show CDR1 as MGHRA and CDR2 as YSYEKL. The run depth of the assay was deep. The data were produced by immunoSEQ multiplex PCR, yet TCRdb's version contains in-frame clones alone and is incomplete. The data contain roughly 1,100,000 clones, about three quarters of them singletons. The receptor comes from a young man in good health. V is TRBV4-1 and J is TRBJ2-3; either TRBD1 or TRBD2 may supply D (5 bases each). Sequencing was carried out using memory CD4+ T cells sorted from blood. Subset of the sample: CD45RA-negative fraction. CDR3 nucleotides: TGCGCCAGCAGCCAAGATCAAGGAGGTGGTGGGGCCCGCTGGGATACGCAGTATTTT. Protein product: CASSQDQGGGGARWDTQYF.